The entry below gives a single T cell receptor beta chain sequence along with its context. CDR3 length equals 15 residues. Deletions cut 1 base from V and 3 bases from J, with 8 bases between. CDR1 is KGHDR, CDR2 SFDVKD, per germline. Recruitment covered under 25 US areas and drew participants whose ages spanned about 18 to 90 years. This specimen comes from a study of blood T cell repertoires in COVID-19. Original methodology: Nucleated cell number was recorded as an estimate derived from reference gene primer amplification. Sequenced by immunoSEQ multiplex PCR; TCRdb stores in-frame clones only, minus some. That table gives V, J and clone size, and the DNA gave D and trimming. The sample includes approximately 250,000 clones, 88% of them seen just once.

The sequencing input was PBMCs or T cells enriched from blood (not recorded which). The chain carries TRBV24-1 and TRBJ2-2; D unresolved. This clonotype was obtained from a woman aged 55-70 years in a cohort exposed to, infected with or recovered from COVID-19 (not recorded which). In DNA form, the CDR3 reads TGTGCCACCAGTGATTTAACCAGTTACACCGGGGAGCTGTTTTTT. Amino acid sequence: CATSDLTSYTGELFF.